The 32 T cell receptor beta chains listed next were all sequenced from one sample in a study of T cells in Graves' hyperthyroidism and ophthalmopathy. RNA transcripts provided the source from which TCR beta CDR3 regions were amplified. Researchers ran a first-round RT-PCR on the TCR CDR3 using the HTBI primer set. TCRdb ran MiXCR on the multiplex PCR reads and lists one entry per CDR3 protein. The data contain about 400,000 distinct CDR3 sequences, 15% of them seen just once; the ten biggest clones take up less than 35%. Material for sequencing was blood. These receptors were obtained from a woman aged 30 to 39 with Graves' hyperthyroidism.

The table lists this clonotype with many counts. The CDR3: CASSVQGNYGNEQFF. The CDR3 nucleotides are TGTGCCAGCAGCGTCCAGGGGAACTACGGGAATGAGCAGTTCTTC. V gene TRBV9 combines with J gene TRBJ2-1; D may be TRBD1 (6 bases). Germline CDR1 reads SGDLS; CDR2 reads YYNGEE. With 2 bases removed from V and 7 bases from J, the gap between germline ends came to 16 bases. This CDR3 region has 15 residues.

The rearrangement uses TRBV6-9 and TRBJ1-1; D not certain. Trimming cost V 4 bases and J 11 bases, with 17 bases left between them. Germline V gene lookup returns CDR1 MNHGY and CDR2 SVAAGI. The CDR3 is 13 amino acids. The CDR3 region is CASSSDASREAFF. CDR3 nucleotide sequence: TGTGCCAGCAGTTCGGACGCCTCTAGAGAGGCTTTCTTT.

This clonotype was observed many times. This chain links TRBV11-1 with TRBJ1-2; 8 bases are shared with TRBD1. CDR1 and CDR2 (germline): SGHAT, FQDESV (reference sequence). The CDR3 runs to 17 residues. With 2 bases clipped from V and 8 bases from J, the junction kept 16 bases outside the gene matches. The CDR3 bases are TGTGCCAGCAGCTTAAAGGAAAGACAGGGGAAATTGGTCGGCTACACCTTC. Translated, it gives CASSLKERQGKLVGYTF. Complete variable domain (other parts from reference TRBV11-1 and TRBJ1-2): EAEVAQSPRYKITEKSQAVAFWCDPISGHATLYWYRQILGQGPELLVQFQDESVVDDSQLPKDRFSAERLKGVDSTLKIQPAELGDSAMYLCASSLKERQGKLVGYTFGSGTRLTVV.

For this clonotype: A much more abundant neighbour one base away suggests this may be a read error. The V and J genes are TRBV5-8 and TRBJ2-1; 7 bases line up with TRBD1. CDR1 and CDR2 (germline): SGHTS, YDEGEE. This CDR3 comprises 16 residues. The CDR3 bases are TGTGCCAGCAGCTCGGACAGGCGGTACCCCTGGAATGAGCGGTTCTTC. This gives the protein CASSSDRRYPWNERFF.

This clonotype was seen repeatedly, ten times or more. The CDR3 DNA reads TGTGCCTGGACTAGCGGGAGAAACTCCTACAATGAGCAGTTCTTC. Amino acid sequence: CAWTSGRNSYNEQFF. V and J are TRBV30 and TRBJ2-1; 10 bases agree with TRBD2. The V and J ends lost 4 bases and 0 bases, in that order; junction bases with no gene match: 3. This CDR3 is built from 15 residues. Germline V gene data show CDR1 as GTSNPN and CDR2 as SVGIG (reference sequence).

The CDR3: CASRQTGTGGLSYEQYF. The CDR3 DNA reads TGTGCCAGCAGACAAACCGGGACAGGAGGACTCTCCTACGAGCAGTACTTC. The chain has TRBV25-1 and TRBJ2-7, with 8 bases lining up with TRBD1. There are 17 residues in the CDR3. Per germline, CDR1 MGHDK and CDR2 SYGVNS. J was trimmed by 0 bases and V by 6 bases; bases with no gene match: 13.

This clonotype was counted many times. The chain is built from TRBV28 and TRBJ1-1; 10 bases match TRBD1. CDR1 MDHEN and CDR2 SYDVKM come from the germline V gene. V lost 4 bases, J lost 3 bases, and 8 bases stayed unmatched. This CDR3 comprises 16 residues. Written as DNA, the CDR3 is TGTGCCAGCAGTTGGTCCCCCGGGACAGGGGACACTGAAGCTTTCTTT. It codes for CASSWSPGTGDTEAFF.

This clonotype was counted ten times or more. The chain employs TRBV20-1 and TRBJ1-2; D is unclear. This CDR3 region has 11 residues. The V and J ends lost 0 bases and 3 bases respectively, with 2 bases between them. The V gene's germline CDR1 is DFQATT and CDR2 SNEGSKA (reference sequence). In DNA form, the CDR3 reads TGCAGTGCTAGAGATGACTATGGCTACACCTTC. Its translation is CSARDDYGYTF.

There are a few counts of this clonotype. This chain joins TRBV9 and TRBJ1-6; 7 nucleotides align to TRBD1. The germline V gene has CDR1 SGDLS and CDR2 YYNGEE. Trimming removed 4 bases from V and 7 bases from J; junction bases left unmatched: 8. This CDR3 is 15 amino acids long. CDR3 in DNA: TGTGCCAGCAGCCCAGACAGGGTAACCAATTCACCCCTCCACTTT. Its translation is CASSPDRVTNSPLHF.

The chain uses TRBV10-1 and TRBJ1-1, with D tentatively TRBD1 (6 bases). The CDR3 is made up of 15 amino acids. V lost 6 bases and J lost 6, with 20 bases in between. The germline V gene encodes CDR1 WNHNN and CDR2 SYGVQD (reference sequence). This CDR3 is CASSTGQLVGAEAFF. The CDR3 nucleotides read TGCGCCAGCAGCACCGGACAGCTCGTGGGCGCTGAAGCTTTCTTT.

The J gene is TRBJ2-7, the V gene TRBV11-2; weak D call: TRBD1 (5 bases). Per germline, CDR1 SGHAT and CDR2 FQNNGV. The CDR3 spans 16 residues. The V end lost 4 bases, the J end lost 2 bases, and 18 bases lay between the germline ends. CDR3 region: CASSSQGSSYTYEQYF. CDR3 nucleotide sequence: TGTGCCAGCAGCTCGCAGGGTTCTTCTTATACCTACGAGCAGTACTTC.

The sample holds many counts of this clonotype. V and J are TRBV27 and TRBJ2-1; D uncertain. This CDR3 comprises 13 residues. Germline V lookup: CDR1 MNHEY, CDR2 SMNVEV (reference sequence). The V end lost 5 bases, the J end lost 9 bases, and 14 bases lay between the germline ends. CDR3 in amino acids: CASSLNGSPEQFF. DNA for the CDR3: TGTGCCAGCAGTCTCAACGGGTCACCTGAGCAGTTCTTC.

This clonotype was recorded a few times. The chain carries TRBV9 and TRBJ1-2; possibly TRBD1 for D (6 bases). CDR1 and CDR2 from the germline V gene are SGDLS and YYNGEE. V was trimmed by 0 bases and J by 1 base, leaving 16 bases between them. This CDR3 contains 17 residues. CDR3 bases: TGTGCCAGCAGCGTAGACCTCGAGCAGGGGAATAACTATGGCTACACCTTC. It translates to CASSVDLEQGNNYGYTF.

The chain couples TRBV3-1 to TRBJ2-5, with 10 bases lining up with TRBD2. This CDR3 region has 18 residues. Germline-derived CDR1 and CDR2 are LGHDT and YNNKEL (reference sequence). The V and J ends lost 5 bases and 5 bases, in that order; junction bases with no gene match: 17. The CDR3 loop reads CASSLKSSGSRVLETQYF. For the CDR3, the DNA is TGTGCCAGCAGCTTAAAATCTAGCGGGAGTCGGGTGTTGGAGACCCAGTACTTC.

The chain combines TRBV28 with TRBJ1-2, with D perhaps TRBD1 (6 bases). CDR1 and CDR2 from the germline V gene are MDHEN and SYDVKM. V lost 6 bases and J lost 5, with 19 bases in between. The CDR3 consists of 15 residues. The CDR3 DNA follows: TGTGCCAGCAGGCGCGGGGGGGGGCAGGGGTATGGCTACACCTTC. This codes for CASRRGGGQGYGYTF.

The J gene is TRBJ2-7, the V gene TRBV29-1, with a weak D call TRBD1 (6 bases). Per germline, CDR1 SQVTM and CDR2 ANQGSEA. V lost 7 bases and J 3 bases, leaving 13 bases between the germline ends. The CDR3 has 12 residues. The CDR3 DNA sequence: TGCAGCGGGGGGCACTCAAGCTACGAGCAGTACTTC. Residues: CSGGHSSYEQYF.

This clonotype was seen repeatedly, ten times or more. The J gene is TRBJ2-1, the V gene TRBV9, with D perhaps TRBD2 (6 bases). This CDR3 is 16 amino acids long. Deletions cut 0 bases from V and 7 bases from J, with 17 bases between. Germline values: CDR1 SGDLS, CDR2 YYNGEE. CDR3 loop: CASSVEGTRTGNEQFF. The CDR3 DNA reads TGTGCCAGCAGCGTAGAGGGGACTCGGACCGGTAATGAGCAGTTCTTC.

This clonotype was observed a few times. The chain links TRBV3-1 to TRBJ2-2; 13 bases match TRBD2. The CDR3 covers 19 residues. V was pared by 4 bases and J by 1 base, with 9 bases of the junction left unmatched. CDR1 and CDR2 from the germline V gene are LGHDT and YNNKEL (reference sequence). CDR3 amino acids: CASSLRRTSGRLNTGELFF. CDR3 coding DNA: TGTGCCAGCAGCCTTCGAAGGACTAGCGGGAGATTGAACACCGGGGAGCTGTTTTTT.

This clonotype was detected ten times or more. The chain uses TRBV3-1 and TRBJ2-7; TRBD2 aligns across 7 bases. The V gene end was trimmed by 4 bases and the J gene end by 6 bases; junction bases not matched to a gene: 3. Germline CDR1 and CDR2: LGHDT and YNNKEL (reference sequence). The CDR3 sequence is 12 residues long. The CDR3 DNA reads as TGTGCCAGCAGCCGGGGCGGGGGCGAGCAGTACTTC. Amino acids: CASSRGGGEQYF.

The V gene is TRBV20-1, the J gene TRBJ2-6; D might be TRBD1 (7 bases). The germline V gene has CDR1 DFQATT and CDR2 SNEGSKA (reference sequence). V shed 0 bases and J shed 3 bases, with 12 bases lying between them. The length of the CDR3 is 16 residues. The CDR3 protein is CSAREAGGIGANVLTF. The DNA of the CDR3 is TGCAGTGCTAGAGAGGCAGGGGGGATTGGGGCCAACGTCCTGACTTTC.

A single count supports this clonotype. DNA of the CDR3: TGCGCCAGCAGCTTCGGACAGCGGGGGGCCAAAAACATTCAGTACTTC. Translating gives CASSFGQRGAKNIQYF. The genes are TRBV5-1 and TRBJ2-4, with TRBD2 matching over 8 bases. In germline, CDR1 is SGHRS, CDR2 YFSETQ. Trimming at V came to 2 bases and at J to 1 base, leaving 5 bases not matched to a gene. The CDR3 is 16 residues long.

This clonotype showed up many times. J is TRBJ1-5 and V is TRBV6-6; D call uncertain. With 2 bases removed from V and 5 bases from J, the gap between germline ends came to 7 bases. There are 13 residues in the CDR3. Germline V gene data show CDR1 as MNHNY and CDR2 as SVGAGI (reference sequence). The CDR3 DNA reads TGTGCCAGCAGTTACACGTTAGATCAGCCCCAGCATTTT. Protein: CASSYTLDQPQHF.

This clonotype appeared many times. V usage is TRBV6-1 and J usage is TRBJ2-5, with D hard to call. This CDR3 has 14 residues. Germline V gives CDR1 MNHNS, CDR2 SASEGT. V lost 6 bases and J 5 bases, leaving 16 bases between the germline ends. CDR3 loop: CASSLTLGRETQYF. CDR3 in DNA: TGTGCCAGCAGCCTCACCCTAGGTCGGGAGACCCAGTACTTC.

Concerning this clonotype itself: One end of the junction varies from germline; a read error may be responsible. This chain joins TRBV20-1 and TRBJ2-7; 7 positions match TRBD2. The CDR3 is made up of 12 amino acids. From germline, CDR1 is DFQATT and CDR2 SNEGSKA (reference sequence). CDR3 bases: TGCAGTGCTAGAGAGGTGGGGAGGGAGCGGTACTTC. It specifies CSAREVGRERYF.

This CDR3 is CASSQELRELFF. CDR3 nucleotide sequence: TGTGCCAGTAGTCAGGAGCTCAGGGAGCTGTTTTTT. The rearrangement joins TRBV19 to TRBJ2-2; D gene uncertain. V was cut by 5 bases and J by 9 bases, with 10 bases left in between. CDR1 is LNHDA, CDR2 SQIVND, per germline (reference sequence). The CDR3 totals 12 residues.

The J gene is TRBJ2-3, the V gene TRBV3-1; 7 nucleotides agree with TRBD1. The V segment lost 4 bases and the J segment 3 bases; nucleotides outside the gene matches: 4. The germline CDR1 and CDR2 sequences are LGHDT and YNNKEL (reference sequence). CDR3 length: 14 residues. CDR3 coding DNA: TGTGCCAGCAGCCCACAGGGGAAGACAGATACGCAGTATTTT. Translated, it gives CASSPQGKTDTQYF.

This clonotype has only a few counts. The chain carries TRBV6-1 and TRBJ2-7, with D perhaps being TRBD1 or TRBD2 (5 bases each). V was clipped by 5 bases and J by 4 bases, with 15 bases between them. From germline, CDR1 is MNHNS and CDR2 SASEGT. The CDR3 is made up of 14 amino acids. The CDR3 here is CASSPPGTAYEQYF. Here the CDR3 DNA reads TGTGCCAGCAGTCCACCCGGGACGGCATACGAGCAGTACTTC.

Only a few counts were recorded for this clonotype. The rearrangement links TRBV14 to TRBJ2-7, with TRBD1 matching 7 bases. V lost 6 bases, J lost 1 base, and 6 bases stayed unmatched. Germline-derived CDR1 and CDR2 are SGHDN and FVKESK. The CDR3 runs to 14 residues. The CDR3 sequence is CASRGTGESYEQYF. For the CDR3, the DNA is TGTGCCAGCAGAGGCACAGGGGAGTCCTACGAGCAGTACTTC.

This clonotype was counted at least ten times. The chain joins TRBV20-1 to TRBJ1-5; D possibly corresponds to TRBD1 (5 bases). This CDR3 has 13 residues. Germline-derived CDR1 and CDR2 are DFQATT and SNEGSKA (reference sequence). Trimming cost V 7 bases and J 5 bases, with 15 bases left between them. The CDR3 nucleotides are TGCAGTGGAGGAGCAGGGACCGATCAGCCCCAGCATTTT. Encoded protein: CSGGAGTDQPQHF.

This clonotype was found a few times. The chain joins TRBV5-1 to TRBJ2-5; D may be TRBD1 or TRBD2 (5 bases each). This CDR3 region has 15 residues. Germline V gene data show CDR1 as SGHRS and CDR2 as YFSETQ. V was shortened by 0 bases and J by 4 bases, with 13 bases between the two germline ends. DNA of the CDR3: TGCGCCAGCAGCTTGGGTGGACTGGGACGAGAGACCCAGTACTTC. It translates to CASSLGGLGRETQYF.

This clonotype occurred a few times. The V and J genes are TRBV20-1 and TRBJ1-5; possible D gene TRBD1, 5 bases. The CDR3 is 12 residues long. Trimming took 1 base from V and 6 from J, leaving 7 bases between them. CDR1 is DFQATT, CDR2 SNEGSKA, per germline (reference sequence). CDR3 coding DNA: TGCAGTGCTAGAGGGGACGTTCAGCCCCAGCATTTT. Protein product: CSARGDVQPQHF.

The sample holds many counts of this clonotype. The chain is built from TRBV20-1 and TRBJ2-3; 10 nucleotides align to TRBD2. The CDR3 is 16 amino acids. Per germline, CDR1 DFQATT and CDR2 SNEGSKA (reference sequence). V lost 3 bases and J lost 6; bases outside the gene matches: 12. The CDR3 protein is CSASPRLAGEGDTQYF. Written as DNA, the CDR3 is TGCAGTGCTAGCCCTCGCCTAGCGGGAGAGGGGGATACGCAGTATTTT.